Listed below are T cell receptor beta chains from one sample, sequenced in a study of cytomegalovirus exposure and HLA in healthy donors. Produced via immunoSEQ multiplex PCR; TCRdb's table is partial and in-frame only. This sample has about 170,000 clones, with about 65% found just once. The specimen sequenced was PBMCs. The receptor set was obtained from a man aged 35 to 55 in good health and CMV-seropositive. CDR3s include the opening cysteine and the closing phenylalanine or tryptophan. The D gene is left open where the match is weak. Size values are once, few and many counts, or a class for expanded clones, and some rows have none.

16	NA	NA	TRBV2	TRBJ1-1	TGTGCCAGCAGTGAAATACCACAGCCTGTGGACACTGAAGCTTTCTTT	CASSEIPQPVDTEAFF
16	NA	NA	TRBV19	TRBJ2-7	TGTGCCAGTAGTACGCGAATTACCAGGGGATCCTACGAGCAGTACTTC	CASSTRITRGSYEQYF
13	NA	NA	TRBV19	TRBJ2-2	TGTGCCAGTAGTATCCAGGACTTCGGGGAGCTGTTTTTT	CASSIQDFGELFF
17	NA	TRBD1	TRBV9	TRBJ1-2	TGTGCCAGCAGCTCAAACAGGGGGCCGGACGATAACTATGGCTACACCTTC	CASSSNRGPDDNYGYTF
14	few	TRBD1	TRBV4-2	TRBJ2-2	TGTGCCAGCAGAGACAGGGGGAACACCGGGGAGCTGTTTTTT	CASRDRGNTGELFF
14	many	TRBD1	TRBV11-2	TRBJ2-7	TGTGCCAGCAGCCCCCGGACAGGGGGGCGAGAGCAGTACTTC	CASSPRTGGREQYF
18	NA	NA	TRBV18	TRBJ2-5	TGTGCCAGCTCACCAACCGGGGGTACGGGCAGAATTCAAGAGACCCAGTACTTC	CASSPTGGTGRIQETQYF
15	NA	TRBD2	TRBV11-2	TRBJ2-1	TGTGCCAGCAGCTTAGTTTGGGGGGGACACAATGAGCAGTTCTTC	CASSLVWGGHNEQFF
13	NA	NA	TRBV6-5	TRBJ1-2	TGTGCCAGCGCAGCGGGGGGTGAATATGGCTACACCTTC	CASAAGGEYGYTF
16	NA	TRBD1	TRBV6-6	TRBJ1-5	TGTGCCAGCAGTTCAGGCGACAGGGGACGCAATCAGCCCCAGCATTTT	CASSSGDRGRNQPQHF
14	NA	NA	TRBV7-3	TRBJ2-1	TGTGCCAGCAGCTCCCGGGGGTCCTACAATGAGCAGTTCTTC	CASSSRGSYNEQFF
13	NA	NA	TRBV9	TRBJ1-1	TGTGCCAGCAGCGTCACGGGGGGTCCTGAAGCTTTTTTT	CASSVTGGPEAFF
18	NA	TRBD2	TRBV9	TRBJ2-6	TGTGCCAGCAGCGTAGGTAGCGGGGGCATCTCTGGGGCCAACGTCCTGACTTTC	CASSVGSGGISGANVLTF
17	NA	TRBD1	TRBV4-1	TRBJ2-3	TGCGCCAGCAGCCAAGATCCTCCGGGACAGGGGTCCGATACGCAGTATTTT	CASSQDPPGQGSDTQYF
17	NA	NA	TRBV27	TRBJ1-5	TGTGCCAGCAGTCTACGAGGGACTCGTCGCAGCAATCAGCCCCAGCATTTT	CASSLRGTRRSNQPQHF
15	NA	NA	TRBV5-5	TRBJ2-2	TGTGCCAGCAGCTTGGAAGGAGTGGACACCGGGGAGCTGTTTTTT	CASSLEGVDTGELFF
14	NA	NA	TRBV7-6	TRBJ2-5	TGTGCCAGCAGCTTAGCGGCAGGCCAAGAGACCCAGTACTTC	CASSLAAGQETQYF
13	NA	NA	TRBV21-1	TRBJ2-4	TGTGCCCCGCCGCTAATAGCCAAAAACATTCAGTACTTC	CAPPLIAKNIQYF
15	NA	NA	TRBV9	TRBJ2-7	TGTGCCAGCAGCTTCCGGCCGGGACATCTCGGCGAGCAGTACTTC	CASSFRPGHLGEQYF
16	NA	TRBD1	TRBV5-1	TRBJ2-4	TGCGCCAGCAGCTTGGGGGACAGGGACATGGGAAACATTCAGTACTTC	CASSLGDRDMGNIQYF
15	few	TRBD1	TRBV5-1	TRBJ1-1	TGCGCCAGCAGCTCCCAGGGGGCTGAGAGCACTGAAGCTTTCTTT	CASSSQGAESTEAFF
14	few	TRBD1	TRBV7-9	TRBJ1-6	TGTGCCAGCGACAGGGGGGACTATAATTCACCCCTCCACTTT	CASDRGDYNSPLHF
14	NA	NA	TRBV7-8	TRBJ2-5	TGTGCCAGCAGCTTAGATCGAGGAGAGGAGACCCAGTACTTC	CASSLDRGEETQYF
16	once	NA	TRBV30	TRBJ1-2	TGTGCCTGGAGAAAGGCGGGGGGGGCCATAAACTATGGCTACACCTTC	CAWRKAGGAINYGYTF
16	NA	NA	TRBV27	TRBJ1-5	TGTGCCAGCAGTCCGGGTCTAGACTATAGCAATCAGCCCCAGCATTTT	CASSPGLDYSNQPQHF
15	NA	TRBD1	TRBV7-2	TRBJ1-6	TGTGCCAGCAGCCGACAGGGGGCGGGCAATTCACCCCTCCACTTT	CASSRQGAGNSPLHF
11	NA	NA	TRBV6-5	TRBJ2-5	TGTGCCAGCAGTTACCGGGAGACCCAGTACTTC	CASSYRETQYF
13	NA	TRBD1	TRBV2	TRBJ1-1	TGTGCCAGCAGTGCCTTCGACAGGGAAAAAGCTTTCTTT	CASSAFDREKAFF
13	NA	TRBD1	TRBV30	TRBJ1-1	TGTGCCTGCGAGGGACAGCCTACCACTGAAGCTTTCTTT	CACEGQPTTEAFF
14	NA	NA	TRBV19	TRBJ1-1	TGTGCCAGTACCTACCGCACGCCCGGGACTGAAGCTTTCTTT	CASTYRTPGTEAFF
15	NA	TRBD1	TRBV7-9	TRBJ2-7	TGTGCCAGCAGCTTACCCGTAACAGGGGACTACGAGCAGTACTTC	CASSLPVTGDYEQYF
16	NA	NA	TRBV18	TRBJ2-1	TGTGCCAGCTCCCTCAAACAGGGTTCGGTTACCAATGAGCAGTTCTTC	CASSLKQGSVTNEQFF
13	NA	NA	TRBV5-1	TRBJ2-6	TGCGCCAGCAGGGAGCCTGGGGCCAACGTCCTGACTTTC	CASREPGANVLTF
12	NA	NA	TRBV7-2	TRBJ1-2	TGTGCCAGCACCACAGGTACCTATGGCTACACCTTC	CASTTGTYGYTF
15	NA	NA	TRBV5-8	TRBJ1-4	TGTGCCAGCAGCTTGGACCTTAGAGCCAATGAAAAACTGTTTTTT	CASSLDLRANEKLFF
14	NA	TRBD2	TRBV7-2	TRBJ2-5	TGTGCCAGCAGCCAAAAAAGGACTAGCGGGTCGGAATACTTC	CASSQKRTSGSEYF
16	NA	NA	TRBV4-1	TRBJ2-7	TGCGCCAGCAGCCGCGGTTTCGGGAGAATGTCCTACGAGCAGTACTTC	CASSRGFGRMSYEQYF
15	once	NA	TRBV6-5	TRBJ1-4	TGTGCCAGCAGTTACTCCCCCACGGTGATAGAAAAACTGTTTTTT	CASSYSPTVIEKLFF
13	many	TRBD1	TRBV4-3	TRBJ1-4	TGCGCCAGCAAGAGGGACAGGGACGAAAAACTGTTTTTT	CASKRDRDEKLFF
14	NA	NA	TRBV7-2	TRBJ1-4	TGTGCCAGCAGCCGACAGCTAACTAATGAAAAACTGTTTTTT	CASSRQLTNEKLFF
14	NA	TRBD2	TRBV7-2	TRBJ2-3	TGTGCCAGCAGCCCTGGACTAGCGACAGATACGCAGTATTTT	CASSPGLATDTQYF
14	NA	TRBD1	TRBV18	TRBJ1-1	TGTGCCAGCTCACCGGGACAGTTGAACACTGAAGCTTTCTTT	CASSPGQLNTEAFF
13	NA	TRBD1	TRBV30	TRBJ1-5	TGTGCCTTTGACAGGGGCCACAATCAGCCCCAGCATTTT	CAFDRGHNQPQHF
15	NA	NA	TRBV4-2	TRBJ2-1	TGTGCCAGCAGCCGAGGACTGTCTAACTACAATGAGCAGTTCTTC	CASSRGLSNYNEQFF
14	NA	NA	TRBV9	TRBJ2-2	TGTGCCAGCAGCGGACTAAGTAGCACCGGGGAGCTGTTTTTT	CASSGLSSTGELFF
15	NA	TRBD1	TRBV9	TRBJ2-7	TGTGCCAGCAGCCCAACAGGGACAGGGCGGGACGAGCAGTACTTC	CASSPTGTGRDEQYF
15	NA	TRBD1	TRBV6-1	TRBJ1-1	TGTGCCAGCAGGGGACAGGGGGCAGTAGGCACTGAAGCTTTCTTT	CASRGQGAVGTEAFF
15	NA	TRBD2	TRBV7-9	TRBJ2-7	TGTGCCAGCAGTAGTCAGCGGGGGGGCACCTACGAGCAGTACTTC	CASSSQRGGTYEQYF
13	NA	TRBD2	TRBV6-5	TRBJ2-1	TGTGCCAGCATGAGAGGAGGGAGGGATGAGCAGTTCTTC	CASMRGGRDEQFF
15	NA	NA	TRBV19	TRBJ2-7	TGTGCCAGTAGTGAACAGGGAAGCGGCTCCTACGAGCAGTACTTC	CASSEQGSGSYEQYF
15	NA	TRBD2	TRBV5-1	TRBJ2-5	TGCGCCAGCAGCTTCGGACTAGCGGGGGTGGAGACCCAGTACTTC	CASSFGLAGVETQYF
14	NA	NA	TRBV2	TRBJ1-5	TGTGCCAGCAGTGATAGACAGGCAAATCAGCCCCAGCATTTT	CASSDRQANQPQHF
15	NA	NA	TRBV18	TRBJ2-7	TGTGCCAGCTCACCCTCAGGGGTCAGCTCCTACGAGCAGTACTTC	CASSPSGVSSYEQYF
14	NA	NA	TRBV2	TRBJ1-5	TGTGCCAGCAGGGACACAAAGGGCAATCAGCCCCAGCATTTT	CASRDTKGNQPQHF
17	few	NA	TRBV5-5	TRBJ1-1	TGTGCCAGCAGCTTGCAAGGTGAGGGCTTCTTGAGCGCTGAAGCTTTCTTT	CASSLQGEGFLSAEAFF
13	NA	NA	TRBV29-1	TRBJ2-5	TGCAGCGTTGAAGTACTGGTCCAAGAGACCCAGTACTTC	CSVEVLVQETQYF